The T cell receptor (beta chain) described here comes from a study of T cell repertoires in cytomegalovirus infection (dated by TCRdb to about 2019). General notes on the study: The HLA type of each donor mattered for the analysis, because public TCR beta signatures pointed to carriage of CMV infection along with the matching HLA type.

Overall study outcomes, separate from this receptor: The ex vivo response was dominated by HLA-C-restricted CMV-specific TCR beta clonotypes, and the single most frequent clonotype in two of eight donors was supplied by these HLA-C-restricted clonotypes. In both this cohort and an independent approximately 350-donor cohort, the cumulative frequency of public TCR beta family members distinguished carriers of CMV infection plus the relevant HLA type.

V is clipped by 2 bases and J by 7 bases, and the sequence between their germline boundaries is 12 bases long. CDR1 and CDR2 are drawn from the germline V gene: MDHEN, SYDVKM. From the cysteine through the phenylalanine, the CDR3 covers 14 amino acids. Only the CDR3 DNA stays, 42 bases, in frame from base 1. TCRdb records Illumina HiSeq 1500 as the sequencer. Using fastp trimming at Q25 and MiXCR clonotype assembly, TCRdb reanalyzed the public sequencing data and kept in-frame beta chains. Rows with one shared CDR3 protein collapse into an entry with the most common genes and DNA. This sample has hundreds of thousands of distinct CDR3 sequences in its table, and 20% to 25% of those were observed once. The leading ten clones occupy roughly 8% of the sample. Remarks on this clonotype: What this receptor recognizes is not known. No base quality values were provided; no much bigger clone lies one nucleotide off.

This chain joins TRBV28 to TRBJ1-5, with the D gene uncertain. Material: CD8+ T cells from PBMCs. The receptor comes from a human donor in good health (CMV status not recorded). Some clones in this sample may be carry-over from other donors' samples. The CDR3 reads CASSLTILTQPQHF. The DNA sequence is as follows: TGTGCCAGCAGTTTAACCATATTAACGCAGCCCCAGCATTTT. The entire variable domain, with the stretches around the CDR3 drawn from the reference TRBV28 and TRBJ1-5 proteins, is DVKVTQSSRYLVKRTGEKVFLECVQDMDHENMFWYRQDPGLGLRLIYFSYDVKMKEKGDIPEGYSVSREKKERFSLILESASTNQTSMYLCASSLTILTQPQHFGDGTRLSIL.